The 10 T cell receptor beta chains presented below share a single source sample, sequenced in a study of blood T cell repertoires in COVID-19. TCRdb keeps only in-frame clones here, not all; method: immunoSEQ multiplex PCR. The sample gives approximately 220,000 clones, roughly four fifths of which show up once; 3.6% is in the top ten. Material for sequencing was PBMCs or T cells enriched from blood (not recorded which). These TCRs come from a woman between 40 and 50 years old who had been exposed to COVID-19.

The chain couples TRBV12-3 or TRBV12-4 to TRBJ2-7, with D perhaps TRBD2 (6 bases). The CDR3 contains 12 residues. The V and J ends lost 6 bases and 6 bases respectively, with 12 bases between them. The CDR3 loop is CASSQLGGEQYF. The CDR3, as DNA: TGTGCCAGCAGCCAATTGGGGGGCGAGCAGTACTTC.

The J gene is TRBJ1-5, the V gene TRBV12-5; TRBD1 might be the D (6 bases). Trimming removed 2 bases from V and 2 bases from J, with 13 bases in between. Germline V gene lookup returns CDR1 LGHNT and CDR2 FRNRAP. The CDR3 runs to 16 residues. The CDR3 DNA is TGTGCTAGTGGTTTGTCCCAAGGACAGCGCAATCAGCCCCAGCATTTT. It translates to CASGLSQGQRNQPQHF.

This chain joins TRBV18 and TRBJ1-5; 8 positions agree with TRBD1. Unmatched junction bases numbered 7, after V lost 5 bases and J lost 7 bases. Per germline, CDR1 KGHSH and CDR2 LQKENI. This CDR3 comprises 14 residues. The DNA of the CDR3 is TGTGCCAGCTCAGACACAGGGGGGGACCAGCCCCAGCATTTT. Translating it yields CASSDTGGDQPQHF.

The rearrangement joins TRBV28 to TRBJ1-1, with no clear D. Trimming removed 3 bases from V and 0 bases from J, with 11 bases in between. This CDR3 has 15 amino acids. Per germline, CDR1 MDHEN and CDR2 SYDVKM. CDR3 in amino acids: CASSFFQMMNTEAFF. CDR3 sequence (DNA): TGTGCCAGCAGTTTCTTTCAGATGATGAACACTGAAGCTTTCTTT.

This chain uses TRBV7-6 with TRBJ1-1; 7 bases agree with TRBD1. V was clipped by 4 bases and J by 4 bases; unmatched bases: 6. The CDR3 runs 14 residues. CDR1 and CDR2 from the germline V gene are SGHVS and FNYEAQ. Here the CDR3 DNA reads TGTGCCAGCAGCTGGACAGGAAGGGGCACTGAAGCTTTCTTT. It is translated as CASSWTGRGTEAFF.

The chain has TRBV28 and TRBJ2-5, with D perhaps TRBD2 (6 bases). Germline values: CDR1 MDHEN, CDR2 SYDVKM. Trimming left V 2 bases short and J 0 bases short, with 19 bases between. There are 18 residues in the CDR3. CDR3 amino acids: CASSLSGGFGVYQETQYF. The DNA of the CDR3 is TGTGCCAGCAGTTTAAGTGGGGGGTTTGGGGTGTACCAAGAGACCCAGTACTTC.

The chain recombines TRBV5-1 with TRBJ1-1, with D unclear. CDR3 size: 14 residues. CDR1 SGHRS and CDR2 YFSETQ come from the germline V gene. V dropped 5 bases and J dropped 0 bases, with 11 bases sitting between them. CDR3 in DNA: TGCGCCAGCAGGGGAGTGACGGTGAACACTGAAGCTTTCTTT. Its translation is CASRGVTVNTEAFF.

The V and J genes are TRBV29-1 and TRBJ2-7, with a possible D match to TRBD2 (6 bases). This CDR3 has 14 amino acids. Per germline, CDR1 SQVTM and CDR2 ANQGSEA. With 6 bases removed from V and 0 bases from J, the gap between germline ends came to 15 bases. The CDR3 DNA reads TGCAGCGTCCTACCTGGGGACTTCTCCTACGAGCAGTACTTC. This sequence encodes CSVLPGDFSYEQYF.

This chain uses TRBV24-1 with TRBJ2-2, with 7 bases lining up with TRBD1. This CDR3 contains 16 residues. Per the germline V gene, CDR1 is KGHDR and CDR2 is SFDVKD. V trimming: 4 bases; J trimming: 0 bases; junction bases outside the gene matches: 4. This CDR3 reads CATSDRDSSNTGELFF. CDR3 nucleotides: TGTGCCACCAGTGACCGGGACAGCTCGAACACCGGGGAGCTGTTTTTT.

The J gene is TRBJ1-2, the V gene TRBV18, with TRBD1 matching 8 bases. J gave up 4 bases and V 6 bases, and 7 bases lay outside the gene matches. The CDR3 loop spans 14 amino acids. Looked up from germline, CDR1 is KGHSH and CDR2 is LQKENI. The CDR3: CASSGGRGPYGYTF. The CDR3 bases are TGTGCCAGCTCTGGTGGCAGGGGGCCCTATGGCTACACCTTC.